These 16 T cell receptor beta chains originate from one sample sequenced in a study of regulatory T cells in long-lasting Graves disease. Time point specified: persistent/refractory GD, antithyroid drugs over 5 years with positive TRAb. PBMC-derived RNA was used for the TCR library. HTBI primers from iRepertoire and Arm-PCR of CDR3 regions yielded the TCR beta libraries. From the multiplex PCR reads, TCRdb called clonotypes with MiXCR, one entry per CDR3 protein. Seen here are more than 650,000 distinct CDR3 sequences, about 32% observed once, and the top ten hold 40% to 55%. Source: peripheral blood mononuclear cells (PBMCs), taken when the disease was refractory, from a patient treated with antithyroid drugs. The receptors stem from a female donor with Graves disease.

This chain uses TRBV6-2 or TRBV6-3 with TRBJ1-3; no firm D call. Trimming pared 6 bases from V and 0 bases from J, leaving 15 bases between. This CDR3 is 16 amino acids long. Germline CDR1 MNHEY, CDR2 SVGEGT. The CDR3 loop is CASSSSLPSSGNTIYF. In nucleotides, the CDR3 is TGTGCCAGCAGCTCATCTTTACCCAGCTCTGGAAACACCATATATTTT.

The gene calls are TRBV18 and TRBJ1-1, with a possible D match to TRBD1 (5 bases). CDR1 is KGHSH and CDR2 is LQKENI in the germline V gene. The CDR3 contains 15 residues. V gave up 2 bases and J gave up 4 bases, with 14 bases separating them. Here the CDR3 reads CASSPMGGYGTEAFF. The CDR3 DNA reads as TGTGCCAGCTCACCAATGGGGGGATACGGCACTGAAGCTTTCTTT.

This clonotype was picked up a small number of times. This chain uses TRBV7-2 with TRBJ1-1; 7 positions match TRBD1. Germline CDR1 SGHTA, CDR2 FQGNSA. This CDR3 contains 16 residues. Germline trimming cut 5 bases from V and 6 bases from J; bases unmatched to any gene: 15. The CDR3: CASSPAGTARGPEAFF. The CDR3 nucleotides are TGTGCCAGCAGCCCAGCAGGGACAGCAAGGGGGCCTGAAGCTTTCTTT.

There are many counts of this clonotype. The chain uses TRBV12-3 or TRBV12-4 and TRBJ2-5, with unresolved D. Trimming pared 5 bases from V and 5 bases from J, leaving 9 bases between. This CDR3 has 12 amino acids. CDR3 amino acids: CASSLAWETQYF. CDR3 bases: TGTGCCAGCAGTCTTGCCTGGGAGACCCAGTACTTC.

This chain connects TRBV6-1 to TRBJ2-3; a weak D match, TRBD1 (6 bases). Germline lookup yields CDR1 MNHNS and CDR2 SASEGT. V lost 4 bases and J 6 bases, leaving 8 bases between the germline ends. There are 12 residues in the CDR3. CDR3 protein: CASSGQGDTQYF. The CDR3 nucleotides read TGTGCCAGCAGTGGGCAGGGGGATACGCAGTATTTT.

This clonotype was observed many times. The chain employs TRBV28 and TRBJ1-2; D not certain. The CDR3 is 14 residues long. V lost 2 bases and J 7 bases, leaving 14 bases between the germline ends. Germline lookup yields CDR1 MDHEN and CDR2 SYDVKM. The CDR3 loop reads CASSLKSRWSGYTF. CDR3 bases: TGTGCCAGCAGTTTAAAGTCGCGGTGGTCTGGCTACACCTTC.

The J gene is TRBJ2-5, the V gene TRBV11-2; D is possibly TRBD2 (6 bases). The CDR3 runs to 14 residues. V was clipped by 5 bases and J by 5 bases, with 15 bases between them. CDR1 SGHAT and CDR2 FQNNGV come from the germline V gene. The CDR3 DNA reads TGTGCCAGCAGCCCGGTCGGAGGGTTGGAGACCCAGTACTTC. It codes for CASSPVGGLETQYF.

This clonotype was seen repeatedly, ten times or more. The rearrangement uses TRBV12-3 or TRBV12-4 and TRBJ1-1, with TRBD1 matching over 7 bases. The CDR3 is 13 amino acids. Trimming at V came to 4 bases and at J to 5 bases, leaving 4 bases not matched to a gene. CDR3 loop: CASSSTGKTEAFF. CDR3 DNA: TGTGCCAGCAGTTCGACAGGGAAGACTGAAGCTTTCTTT.

This clonotype came up a few times. The V call is TRBV11-2, the J call TRBJ1-2; D is unclear. CDR3 length: 15 residues. Per the germline V gene, CDR1 is SGHAT and CDR2 is FQNNGV. Between the trimmed V and J ends, which lost 1 base and 0 bases, there was a span of 9 bases. CDR3 in DNA: TGTGCCAGCAGCTTAGTAGCGGTAGCTAACTATGGCTACACCTTC. Protein sequence: CASSLVAVANYGYTF.

The chain employs TRBV5-1 and TRBJ1-2; 11 bases fit TRBD1. The ends lost 2 bases at V and 8 bases at J; junction bases unmatched: 11. Per germline, CDR1 SGHRS and CDR2 YFSETQ. The CDR3 totals 16 residues. The CDR3 sequence: CASSFLLPGQGDGYTF. CDR3 nucleotides: TGCGCCAGCAGCTTTTTATTACCGGGACAGGGGGACGGCTACACCTTC. Using reference TRBV5-1 and TRBJ1-2 for the parts outside the CDR3, the full variable domain is KAGVTQTPRYLIKTRGQQVTLSCSPISGHRSVSWYQQTPGQGLQFLFEYFSETQRNKGNFPGRFSGRQFSNSRSEMNVSTLELGDSALYLCASSFLLPGQGDGYTFGSGTRLTVV.

The chain is built from TRBV7-9 and TRBJ2-7; D gene unclear. Germline loops: CDR1 SEHNR, CDR2 FQNEAQ (reference sequence). V was pared by 1 base and J by 2 bases, with 18 bases between. CDR3 size: 17 residues. CDR3 nucleotides: TGTGCCAGCAGCTTAGACGCCTGGCGCGCGAGCACCTACGAGCAGTACTTC. Residues: CASSLDAWRASTYEQYF.

This clonotype was detected a few times. This chain connects TRBV12-3 or TRBV12-4 to TRBJ1-6, with TRBD1 as a possible D gene (5 bases). The CDR3 extends over 14 amino acids. V lost 1 base to trimming and J lost 6 bases, with 7 bases between them. For the CDR3, the DNA is TGTGCCAGCAGTTTAGGGACACTTAATTCACCCCTCCACTTT. Residues: CASSLGTLNSPLHF.

This clonotype was seen a handful of times. The V call is TRBV6-1, the J call TRBJ1-1; the D gene is possibly TRBD1 (5 bases). This CDR3 region has 11 residues. Trimming took 5 bases from V and 9 from J, leaving 10 bases between them. Germline CDR1 and CDR2: MNHNS and SASEGT. The CDR3 region is CASSRDLQAFF. DNA for the CDR3: TGTGCCAGCAGTAGGGACTTACAAGCTTTCTTT.

Concerning this clonotype: Being one base from a much bigger clone, this may be a read error. The chain joins TRBV12-3 or TRBV12-4 to TRBJ1-5; TRBD1 might be the D (6 bases). The CDR3 contains 16 residues. The CDR3 region has the DNA TGTACCAGCAGTCACGGGACACCAGGCCCCAATCAGCCCCAGCATTTT. It codes for CTSSHGTPGPNQPQHF.

This clonotype was observed many times. The V gene is TRBV27, the J gene TRBJ1-1; a possible D gene is TRBD1 (6 bases). The V end was cut by 6 bases, the J end by 1 base, with 15 bases between. CDR1 is MNHEY, CDR2 SMNVEV, per germline (reference sequence). There are 15 residues in the CDR3. CDR3 amino acids: CASRIGGFANTEAFF. The DNA of the CDR3 is TGTGCCAGCAGAATAGGGGGTTTCGCGAACACTGAAGCTTTCTTT.

This clonotype was seen more than once but under ten times. The rearrangement joins TRBV5-1 to TRBJ2-7, with 8 positions matching TRBD1. The CDR3 totals 15 residues. Germline CDR1 and CDR2: SGHRS and YFSETQ. V was clipped by 4 bases and J by 2 bases; unmatched bases: 8. The CDR3 protein is CASSPRQGIAYEQYF. In DNA form, the CDR3 reads TGCGCCAGCAGCCCGAGACAGGGGATCGCCTACGAGCAGTACTTC. The full variable domain, rest sourced from reference TRBV5-1 and TRBJ2-7, is KAGVTQTPRYLIKTRGQQVTLSCSPISGHRSVSWYQQTPGQGLQFLFEYFSETQRNKGNFPGRFSGRQFSNSRSEMNVSTLELGDSALYLCASSPRQGIAYEQYFGPGTRLTVT.